This entry is about one T cell receptor beta chain. The antigen is unknown. Cryopreserved PBMCs were the source of 1.5 to 2.5 micrograms of genomic DNA, which went to TCR beta libraries. V lost 5 bases, J lost 6 bases, and 10 bases stayed unmatched. The CDR3 loop spans 15 amino acids. Germline CDR1 is MGHRA and CDR2 is YSYEKL. The source of the sample is a study of cytotoxic CD8 clonotypes in ibrutinib-treated CLL. Study in general: Partial responses numbered roughly 25 and complete responses 2; after a median approximately 70 months, roughly 14 stayed remitted and about twelve progressed.

Study conclusions and caveats: The public clonotypes identified were infrequent and showed contraction or stability on treatment. Age-matched healthy donor levels were exceeded by baseline clonality, which tracked circulating CD8+ T-cell counts.

The table came from immunoSEQ multiplex PCR; TCRdb's copy has only in-frame clones and leaves some out. The data contain approximately 200,000 clones, about 72% of them singletons. This chain joins TRBV4-1 and TRBJ1-5; 7 nucleotides align to TRBD1. This specimen was PBMCs, taken after 24 months of ibrutinib treatment. This receptor was taken from a human donor with chronic lymphocytic leukemia. The CDR3 sequence is CASSWITGASQPQHF. The CDR3 bases are TGCGCCAGCAGCTGGATTACAGGGGCCTCTCAGCCCCAGCATTTT.